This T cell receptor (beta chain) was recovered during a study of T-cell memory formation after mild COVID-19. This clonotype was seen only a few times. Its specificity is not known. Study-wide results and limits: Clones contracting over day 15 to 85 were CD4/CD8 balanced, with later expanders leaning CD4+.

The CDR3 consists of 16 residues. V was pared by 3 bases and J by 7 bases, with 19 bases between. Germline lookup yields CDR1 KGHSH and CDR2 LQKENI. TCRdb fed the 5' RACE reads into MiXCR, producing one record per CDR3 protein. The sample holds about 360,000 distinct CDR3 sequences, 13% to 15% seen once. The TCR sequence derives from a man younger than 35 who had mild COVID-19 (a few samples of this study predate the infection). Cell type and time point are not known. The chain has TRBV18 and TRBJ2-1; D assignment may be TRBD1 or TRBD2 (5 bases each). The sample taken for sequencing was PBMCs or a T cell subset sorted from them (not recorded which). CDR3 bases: TGTGCCAGCTCACCCCCCGGGACCCCCCGGGGTAATGAGCAGTTCTTC. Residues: CASSPPGTPRGNEQFF.